This T cell receptor (beta chain) was documented in a study of PD-L1 blockade in urothelial cancer. Background on the study: Per blood sample, T cells had a median of roughly 150,000. Study-level findings and limits: Patients with below-median pretreatment blood clonality survived longer.

Profiled with immunoSEQ multiplex PCR; TCRdb holds only in-frame clones, not every one. Of about 43,000 clones listed, 80% are singletons. Germline-derived CDR1 and CDR2 are LNHDA and SQIVND (reference sequence). CDR3 length equals 16 residues. Trimming removed 3 bases from V and 4 bases from J; junction bases left unmatched: 11. Noted time point: pretreatment peripheral blood. Sample numbers ranged from 1 to 8 per patient, encompassing pretreatment and on-treatment collections. On this clone itself: Its antigen remains unidentified.

This sequence was found in a man aged 55 to 70 with urothelial cancer. V is TRBV19 and J is TRBJ1-2; 7 nucleotides match TRBD1. Specimen: PBMCs, collected around atezolizumab (anti-PD-L1) treatment. The CDR3 nucleotides are TGTGCCAGTAGTATTACGGTCGGGACAGCAACCTATGGCTACACCTTC. It translates to CASSITVGTATYGYTF.